This T cell receptor beta chain was sequenced during a study of blood T cell repertoires in COVID-19 (TCRdb year 2020). Concerning the study at large: Collaborator samples came from the United States, Italy and Spain and covered acute and convalescent phases of COVID-19. Sample metadata almost always included a de-identified subject ID, COVID-19 status, age in years and sex. Deeply sampled blood TCRbeta repertoires from subjects exposed to, actively infected with, or recovered from COVID-19 were included in the dataset. The prospective study material was composed of cDNA or gDNA derived from T cells, B-cell-depleted T cells, or PBMCs. Where HLA class I and class II types were available, the types were taken from metadata supplied by the sample provider, not from assay-based typing. The samples were drawn from the first 160 participants of the ongoing ImmuneRACE study and from 1,254 subjects provided by 6 global collaborators. The repertoires were made available in a free public database intended to serve as a resource for research on the immune response to SARS-CoV-2. Points the paper makes about the study in general: The quantity of clinical and demographic metadata differed by source and by participant and was supplied without curation.

Whole blood was collected in K2EDTA tubes by collaborating institutions according to the institutions' own protocols. Collaborator samples were shipped for TCRbeta analysis as frozen whole blood, isolated PBMCs, or DNA extracted from either sample type. TCRbeta CDR3 regions were amplified from genomic DNA by means of the immunoSEQ Assay, a bias-controlled multiplex PCR. In the paper's pipeline: Within the assay, amplification of reference gene primers was used to estimate how many nucleated cells each sample contained. To quantify the absolute abundance of each unique TCRbeta CDR3 rearrangement, sequence reads were collapsed and filtered. For each sample, productive Simpson clonality was calculated as the square root of Simpson's diversity index over productive rearrangements. The clones in this table, taken by TCRdb from immuneACCESS, are in-frame only. Not every clone is retained; where verified, under half of the shortfall comes from an unresolved V gene, and the cause of the rest is unknown. For V, J and clone size, that table is used; D and trimming come from the DNA. Within this sample are 150,000 to 180,000 clones, with roughly 82% of them counted one time only. Clones ranked in the top ten supply approximately 9.7% of the sample.

CDR1 and CDR2 were assigned from the germline V gene as SGHTA and FQGNSA. The CDR3 numbers 14 residues from cysteine through phenylalanine. Of the read, only the CDR3 DNA is kept; its 42 bases are in frame from base 1. V is reduced by 5 bases and J by 1 base, leaving a spacing of 12 bases between them. In the case of this clone: Its binding antigen is unknown. No qualities accompany the bases; no much larger clone lies one base away.

The rearranged chain carries TRBV7-2 and TRBJ2-7; TRBD1 is a possible D gene, resting on 6 matching bases. Material: peripheral blood. The origin of this receptor is a woman aged 45-65 years with acute or convalescent COVID-19. The CDR3 has the sequence CASSEDRYSYEQYF. The nucleotide sequence reads TGTGCCAGCAGCGAAGACAGGTATTCCTACGAGCAGTACTTC.